This TCR beta chain was found in a study of radiotherapy plus CTLA-4 blockade in lung cancer. Whole-study context: Among all patients, 18% showed objective responses, while roughly 28% had disease control.

Generated by immunoSEQ multiplex PCR, the TCRdb table keeps only in-frame clones and is missing some. The repertoire holds over 60,000 clones, with around 87% as singletons. CDR3 size: 16 residues. Trimming took off 0 bases at V and 2 bases at J, with 14 bases between the two ends. Germline CDR1 reads ENHRY; CDR2 reads SYGVKD. As for this clone: No antigen is known for it.

Findings and caveats of the study: Subsequent to radiotherapy plus ipilimumab, tumor-derived TCR clones underwent expansion in blood. Response was reportedly best predicted by early blood T cell clone dynamics, with interferon-beta.

CTLA-4 blockade with ipilimumab, together with focal radiation, was given to patients with chemo-refractory metastatic non-small-cell lung cancer. This clonotype was sampled from a human donor with non-small cell lung cancer that progressed on radiotherapy plus ipilimumab. Material: peripheral blood, obtained from a patient treated with radiotherapy plus ipilimumab. This rearrangement joins TRBV10-3 to TRBJ2-7; D may correspond to TRBD1 or TRBD2 (5 bases each). CDR3 sequence reads: CAISESGDGTAYEQYF. In DNA form, the CDR3 reads TGTGCCATCAGTGAGTCGGGGGACGGGACGGCCTACGAGCAGTACTTC.